One and the same sample provided the 12 T cell receptor beta chains below, sequenced in a study of OX40 agonist ivuxolimab in advanced cancers. Generated by immunoSEQ multiplex PCR, the TCRdb table keeps only in-frame clones and is missing some. The table lists tens of thousands of clones, 92% of them singletons. The sequencing here drew on CD4+ or CD8+ T cells sorted from blood, taken in a trial of the OX40 agonist ivuxolimab. Receptors originate from an adult with an advanced solid tumor such as melanoma, head and neck, liver or kidney cancer.

CDR3 nucleotide sequence: TGTGCCAGTTCGGGATGGGGGCAGACGACTAATGAAAAACTGTTTTTT. Protein: CASSGWGQTTNEKLFF. This rearrangement joins TRBV19 to TRBJ1-4; TRBD1 is a possible D gene (6 bases). Trimming shortened V by 8 bases and J by 2 bases, and 18 bases separated the two germline ends. CDR1 is LNHDA and CDR2 is SQIVND in the germline V gene (reference sequence). CDR3 size: 16 residues.

The chain recombines TRBV27 with TRBJ1-2; TRBD1 matches at 7 bases. Germline V CDR1 and CDR2: MNHEY, SMNVEV (reference sequence). The CDR3 is 16 amino acids. V shed 3 bases, J shed 0 bases, and the junction held 7 bases outside the gene matches. The CDR3 is CASSFRDSLANYGYTF. Written as DNA, the CDR3 is TGTGCCAGCAGTTTCCGGGACAGCCTAGCTAACTATGGCTACACCTTC.

For the CDR3, the DNA is TGCGCCAGCAGCCAGGGACTGGAGGGTTGGGATGAGCAGTTCTTC. As protein: CASSQGLEGWDEQFF. The chain joins TRBV4-1 to TRBJ2-1; possible D gene TRBD2, 6 bases. The V end lost 3 bases, the J end lost 8 bases, and 17 bases lay between the germline ends. Germline V gives CDR1 MGHRA, CDR2 YSYEKL. The CDR3 spans 15 residues.

This clone showed up just a few times. This chain links TRBV27 with TRBJ2-3; 7 bases match TRBD1. The length of the CDR3 is 15 residues. CDR1 and CDR2 (germline): MNHEY, SMNVEV (reference sequence). J gave up 2 bases and V 3 bases, and 5 bases lay outside the gene matches. The CDR3 region is CASSFDTGDTDTQYF. CDR3 nucleotides: TGTGCCAGCAGTTTCGATACAGGGGACACAGATACGCAGTATTTT.

The CDR3 DNA reads TGTGCCAGCAGTTTAGTCGGGCATCCCAACTCCTACGAGCAGTACTTC. Protein: CASSLVGHPNSYEQYF. The V and J genes are TRBV27 and TRBJ2-7; D gene unclear. There are 16 residues in the CDR3. CDR1 MNHEY and CDR2 SMNVEV come from the germline V gene (reference sequence). V was pared by 2 bases and J by 0 bases, with 14 bases between.

The gene calls are TRBV7-2 and TRBJ2-7; D uncertain. Trimming removed 5 bases from V and 6 bases from J, with 14 bases in between. The germline V gene encodes CDR1 SGHTA and CDR2 FQGNSA. The CDR3 totals 13 residues. CDR3 region: CASSPGPWGEQYF. The CDR3, as DNA: TGTGCCAGCAGCCCCGGCCCGTGGGGCGAGCAGTACTTC.

The chain links TRBV29-1 to TRBJ1-2; TRBD1 agrees at 9 bases. The CDR3 consists of 12 residues. Germline V gene data show CDR1 as SQVTM and CDR2 as ANQGSEA. V trimming: 4 bases; J trimming: 7 bases; junction bases outside the gene matches: 4. This chain's CDR3 is CSVGQGVSGYTF. The CDR3, as DNA: TGCAGCGTTGGACAGGGGGTTTCTGGCTACACCTTC.

This chain uses TRBV6-5 with TRBJ1-1; D unresolved. Germline V gene lookup returns CDR1 MNHEY and CDR2 SVGAGI. V shed 6 bases and J shed 4 bases, with 12 bases lying between them. CDR3 length: 13 residues. Here the CDR3 DNA reads TGTGCCAGCAGCGACGGGTGGAGCACTGAAGCTTTCTTT. Its protein is CASSDGWSTEAFF.

The rearrangement links TRBV5-4 to TRBJ2-7, with 7 bases fitting TRBD1. From germline, CDR1 is SGHNT and CDR2 YYREEE (reference sequence). CDR3 size: 14 residues. The trim removed 0 bases at V and 6 bases at J, leaving 6 bases unmatched. CDR3 nucleotides: TGTGCCAGCAGCTTGGTATCGGCAGGGGGCGAGCAGTACTTC. Protein product: CASSLVSAGGEQYF.

V gene TRBV9 combines with J gene TRBJ1-6, with D possibly TRBD1 on 5 matching bases. In germline, CDR1 is SGDLS, CDR2 YYNGEE. The germline V and J ends were trimmed by 0 bases and 2 bases, with 15 bases remaining between them. The CDR3 consists of 18 residues. The CDR3 sequence: CASSVEKDTGTYNSPLHF. CDR3 DNA: TGTGCCAGCAGCGTAGAGAAGGACACGGGCACCTATAATTCACCCCTCCACTTT.

V usage is TRBV11-2 and J usage is TRBJ1-2; D gene uncertain. The CDR3 consists of 14 residues. The germline gives CDR1 SGHAT, CDR2 FQNNGV. Trimming stripped 1 base from V and 5 bases from J, with 11 bases between. DNA for the CDR3: TGTGCCAGCAGCTTAGCCCTCACAGTTTATGGCTACACCTTC. It encodes CASSLALTVYGYTF.

V and J are TRBV4-3 and TRBJ1-6; D call uncertain. This CDR3 has 18 residues. In germline, CDR1 is LGHNA, CDR2 YSLEER. The germline V and J ends were trimmed by 0 bases and 0 bases, with 12 bases remaining between them. The CDR3 bases are TGCGCCAGCAGCCAAGACCCAATTAAGAGCTCCTATAATTCACCCCTCCACTTT. Translation: CASSQDPIKSSYNSPLHF.